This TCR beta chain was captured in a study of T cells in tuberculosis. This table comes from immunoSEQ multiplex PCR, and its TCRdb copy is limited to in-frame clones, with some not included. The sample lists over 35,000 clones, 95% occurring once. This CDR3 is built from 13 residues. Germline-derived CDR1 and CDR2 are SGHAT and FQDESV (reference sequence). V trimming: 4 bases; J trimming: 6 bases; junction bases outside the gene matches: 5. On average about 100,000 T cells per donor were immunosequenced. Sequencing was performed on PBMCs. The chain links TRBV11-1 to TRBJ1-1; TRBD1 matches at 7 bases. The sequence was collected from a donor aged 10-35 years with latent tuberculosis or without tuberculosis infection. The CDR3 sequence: CASSYGTVPEAFF. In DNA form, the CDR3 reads TGTGCCAGCAGCTATGGGACAGTACCTGAAGCTTTCTTT.